The rows below give T cell receptor beta chains drawn from one sample of a study of long-term antiretroviral therapy in people with HIV. Clones were read by immunoSEQ multiplex PCR, and TCRdb kept only the in-frame ones, dropping some. The sample holds about 25,000 clones, approximately 95% seen once. Sequenced material: unsorted PBMCs, taken 7.6 years after starting antiretroviral therapy. The receptors originated from a woman between 40 and 55 years old with HIV. The CDR3 runs from the conserved cysteine through the conserved F or W. D genes are given only for firm matches. The size of a clone is reported for some rows only, either as once, few or many, or as a class for expanded clones.

D gene: NA
J gene: TRBJ2-7
V gene: TRBV9
clone size: once
CDR3 DNA: TGTGCCAGCAGCGTAGCTCCGGGGGCTGGTTCCTACGAGCAGTACTTC
CDR3 protein: CASSVAPGAGSYEQYF

D gene: NA
J gene: TRBJ2-2
V gene: TRBV10-3
clone size: NA
CDR3 DNA: TGTGCCATCAAGGGCCGGGGCACCGGGGAGCTGTTTTTT
CDR3 protein: CAIKGRGTGELFF

D gene: NA
J gene: TRBJ2-5
V gene: TRBV27
clone size: NA
CDR3 DNA: TGTGCCAGCAGTTTACTCCGGGAGCAAGAGACCCAGTACTTC
CDR3 protein: CASSLLREQETQYF

D gene: NA
J gene: TRBJ1-5
V gene: TRBV30
clone size: NA
CDR3 DNA: TGTGCCTGGAGTGTAGGGAACGGGGATCAGCCCCAGCATTTT
CDR3 protein: CAWSVGNGDQPQHF

D gene: NA
J gene: TRBJ1-1
V gene: TRBV7-9
clone size: NA
CDR3 DNA: TGTGCCAGCAGCTTAGACAGGATCAACACTGAAGCTTTCTTT
CDR3 protein: CASSLDRINTEAFF

D gene: NA
J gene: TRBJ1-5
V gene: TRBV7-2
clone size: NA
CDR3 DNA: TGTGCCAGCAGCCAGGGACATTACAATCAGCCCCAGCATTTT
CDR3 protein: CASSQGHYNQPQHF

D gene: NA
J gene: TRBJ2-3
V gene: TRBV20-1
clone size: NA
CDR3 DNA: TGCAGTGCTAGATACACAGATACGCAGTATTTT
CDR3 protein: CSARYTDTQYF

D gene: NA
J gene: TRBJ1-6
V gene: TRBV4-3
clone size: NA
CDR3 DNA: TGCGCCAGCAGCCAAGATAGTGGGGTGTCACCCCTCCACTTT
CDR3 protein: CASSQDSGVSPLHF

D gene: TRBD1
J gene: TRBJ1-2
V gene: TRBV9
clone size: NA
CDR3 DNA: TGTGCCAGCAGCGCGATGGGACAGGGCGACTATGGCTACACCTTC
CDR3 protein: CASSAMGQGDYGYTF

D gene: NA
J gene: TRBJ1-2
V gene: TRBV4-1
clone size: NA
CDR3 DNA: TGCGCCAGCAGCCAAGATCGGGTCCGGGGTACTAACTATGGCTACACCTTC
CDR3 protein: CASSQDRVRGTNYGYTF

D gene: NA
J gene: TRBJ1-2
V gene: TRBV5-4
clone size: once
CDR3 DNA: TGTGCCAGCAGCCCGCCTGAGGGCGACTATGGCTACACCTTC
CDR3 protein: CASSPPEGDYGYTF

D gene: NA
J gene: TRBJ2-6
V gene: TRBV12-5
clone size: NA
CDR3 DNA: TGTGCTAGTGGTGCGCGGTATGCAGGACAAAGTCGGGCCAACGTCCTGACTTTC
CDR3 protein: CASGARYAGQSRANVLTF

D gene: TRBD1
J gene: TRBJ1-1
V gene: TRBV4-2
clone size: NA
CDR3 DNA: TGTGCCAGCAGCCCCGGACAGGGTGCCATGAACACTGAAGCTTTCTTT
CDR3 protein: CASSPGQGAMNTEAFF

D gene: TRBD1
J gene: TRBJ2-7
V gene: TRBV27
clone size: NA
CDR3 DNA: TGTGCCAGCAGTTCCTTGGACAGGGTGTACGAGCAGTACTTC
CDR3 protein: CASSSLDRVYEQYF

D gene: TRBD1
J gene: TRBJ1-5
V gene: TRBV5-6
clone size: NA
CDR3 DNA: TGTGCCAGCAGCTTAACAGGGGAACCGAGTCAGCCCCAGCATTTT
CDR3 protein: CASSLTGEPSQPQHF

D gene: NA
J gene: TRBJ2-7
V gene: TRBV12-5
clone size: NA
CDR3 DNA: TGTGCTAGTGGTTTGCACAATCGGCAGTACTTC
CDR3 protein: CASGLHNRQYF

D gene: TRBD1
J gene: TRBJ1-2
V gene: TRBV30
clone size: NA
CDR3 DNA: TGTGCCTGGAATTCCGGACAGGGGTCGTATGGCTACACCTTC
CDR3 protein: CAWNSGQGSYGYTF

D gene: TRBD1
J gene: TRBJ2-1
V gene: TRBV29-1
clone size: NA
CDR3 DNA: TGCAGCGTGGGGGGACAGGGGGCGTTCGGTGAGCAGTTCTTC
CDR3 protein: CSVGGQGAFGEQFF

D gene: NA
J gene: TRBJ1-1
V gene: TRBV19
clone size: NA
CDR3 DNA: TGTGCCAGTAGTATAGATCCGAAACTATCCACTGAAGCTTTCTTT
CDR3 protein: CASSIDPKLSTEAFF

D gene: NA
J gene: TRBJ2-2
V gene: TRBV2
clone size: NA
CDR3 DNA: TGTGCCAGCAGTGAGGAGGACGGAAAGTTCACCGGGGAGCTGTTTTTT
CDR3 protein: CASSEEDGKFTGELFF

D gene: NA
J gene: TRBJ1-1
V gene: TRBV7-3
clone size: NA
CDR3 DNA: TGTGCCAGCAGCGCTAGCGCGCCAGGCATCACTGAAGCTTTCTTT
CDR3 protein: CASSASAPGITEAFF

D gene: NA
J gene: TRBJ1-2
V gene: TRBV6-5
clone size: NA
CDR3 DNA: TGTGCCAGCAGTAAACGGACAGAGAATGGCTACACCTTC
CDR3 protein: CASSKRTENGYTF

D gene: NA
J gene: TRBJ2-7
V gene: TRBV30
clone size: NA
CDR3 DNA: TGTGCCTGCCACGTGGGCCGTTCCCTATACGAGCAGTACTTC
CDR3 protein: CACHVGRSLYEQYF

D gene: NA
J gene: TRBJ2-1
V gene: TRBV2
clone size: once
CDR3 DNA: TGTGCCAGCAAAAATCGGGTATACAATGAGCAGTTCTTC
CDR3 protein: CASKNRVYNEQFF

D gene: TRBD1
J gene: TRBJ1-2
V gene: TRBV5-6
clone size: NA
CDR3 DNA: TGTGCCAGCAGGCAGGGGGCCCTGCCCTTATATGGCTACACCTTC
CDR3 protein: CASRQGALPLYGYTF

D gene: TRBD2
J gene: TRBJ2-1
V gene: TRBV7-2
clone size: NA
CDR3 DNA: TGTGCCAGCAGCTCTCGGACTAGCGGGGGCCACAATGAGCAGTTCTTC
CDR3 protein: CASSSRTSGGHNEQFF

D gene: TRBD2
J gene: TRBJ2-7
V gene: TRBV7-9
clone size: NA
CDR3 DNA: TGTGCCAGCAGCTCCCCAGCTAGCGGGGGTCCCTACGAGCAGTACTTC
CDR3 protein: CASSSPASGGPYEQYF

D gene: NA
J gene: TRBJ2-1
V gene: TRBV30
clone size: NA
CDR3 DNA: TGTGCCTGGAGTCCGGGGGCACGAGATGAGCAGTTCTTC
CDR3 protein: CAWSPGARDEQFF

D gene: TRBD1
J gene: TRBJ1-5
V gene: TRBV6-5
clone size: NA
CDR3 DNA: TGTGCCAGCAGTTACTCCCCGACAGGGATGGGTCAGCCCCAGCATTTT
CDR3 protein: CASSYSPTGMGQPQHF

D gene: NA
J gene: TRBJ1-1
V gene: TRBV29-1
clone size: once
CDR3 DNA: TGCAGCGTTGACGGGGGACTGAACACTGAAGCTTTCTTT
CDR3 protein: CSVDGGLNTEAFF

D gene: NA
J gene: TRBJ1-4
V gene: TRBV19
clone size: NA
CDR3 DNA: TGTGCCAGTAGCCCCACGGGACGGTTTAATGAAAAACTGTTTTTT
CDR3 protein: CASSPTGRFNEKLFF

D gene: NA
J gene: TRBJ2-5
V gene: TRBV5-4
clone size: NA
CDR3 DNA: TGTGCCAGCAGCGATCCTTCAGGGGGGGAGACCCAGTACTTC
CDR3 protein: CASSDPSGGETQYF

D gene: NA
J gene: TRBJ2-7
V gene: TRBV2
clone size: NA
CDR3 DNA: TGTGCCAGCAGTGACCCACCCCCCCAGTACTTC
CDR3 protein: CASSDPPPQYF

D gene: NA
J gene: TRBJ1-1
V gene: TRBV9
clone size: NA
CDR3 DNA: TGTGCCAGCAGCGTAGGGGAGGGGAGAACTGAAGCTTTCTTT
CDR3 protein: CASSVGEGRTEAFF

D gene: NA
J gene: TRBJ1-3
V gene: TRBV6-5
clone size: NA
CDR3 DNA: TGTGCCAGCAGTTACGAGACCGGAAACACCATATATTTT
CDR3 protein: CASSYETGNTIYF

D gene: NA
J gene: TRBJ1-2
V gene: TRBV6-5
clone size: NA
CDR3 DNA: TGTGCCAGCAGTTTCGGCCTTAGAGGGTATGGCTACACCTTC
CDR3 protein: CASSFGLRGYGYTF

D gene: NA
J gene: TRBJ1-5
V gene: TRBV7-9
clone size: NA
CDR3 DNA: TGTGCCAGCAGCTTAGAGAAGAGCAATCAGCCCCAGCATTTT
CDR3 protein: CASSLEKSNQPQHF

D gene: TRBD1
J gene: TRBJ1-5
V gene: TRBV19
clone size: NA
CDR3 DNA: TGTGCCAGCGGACAGGAATCGATACCCAATCAGCCCCAGCATTTT
CDR3 protein: CASGQESIPNQPQHF

D gene: NA
J gene: TRBJ2-2
V gene: TRBV11-2
clone size: NA
CDR3 DNA: TGTGCCAGCAGCGTACATCAGGGCACCGGGGAGCTGTTTTTT
CDR3 protein: CASSVHQGTGELFF

D gene: NA
J gene: TRBJ1-1
V gene: TRBV7-2
clone size: NA
CDR3 DNA: TGTGCCAGCAGCCGTCCAGGAGGGACTGAAGCTTTCTTT
CDR3 protein: CASSRPGGTEAFF

D gene: NA
J gene: TRBJ2-3
V gene: TRBV2
clone size: NA
CDR3 DNA: TGTGCCAGCAGGAAGGGGTTACAAACAGATACGCAGTATTTT
CDR3 protein: CASRKGLQTDTQYF

D gene: NA
J gene: TRBJ2-2
V gene: TRBV19
clone size: NA
CDR3 DNA: TGTGCCAGTAGTTGGAGGGACACCGGGGAGCTGTTTTTT
CDR3 protein: CASSWRDTGELFF

D gene: TRBD1
J gene: TRBJ1-1
V gene: TRBV5-4
clone size: NA
CDR3 DNA: TGTGCCAGCAGCGCCGACAGGGTCGGAGCTTTCTTT
CDR3 protein: CASSADRVGAFF

D gene: NA
J gene: TRBJ2-1
V gene: TRBV7-8
clone size: NA
CDR3 DNA: TGTGCCAGCAGCTTAGTGGCCGGAAGCAATGAGCAGTTCTTC
CDR3 protein: CASSLVAGSNEQFF

D gene: TRBD1
J gene: TRBJ2-1
V gene: TRBV7-2
clone size: NA
CDR3 DNA: TGTGCCAGCAGCCAGGACAGGGGCAATGAGCAGTTCTTC
CDR3 protein: CASSQDRGNEQFF

D gene: NA
J gene: TRBJ1-2
V gene: TRBV19
clone size: once
CDR3 DNA: TGTGCCAGTAGTAGAGAGGTGATTCAGCACTATGGCTACACCTTC
CDR3 protein: CASSREVIQHYGYTF

D gene: NA
J gene: TRBJ1-3
V gene: TRBV5-1
clone size: NA
CDR3 DNA: TGCGCCAGCAGCCCGGGGATCTCTGGAAACACCATATATTTT
CDR3 protein: CASSPGISGNTIYF

D gene: NA
J gene: TRBJ2-2
V gene: TRBV9
clone size: NA
CDR3 DNA: TGTGCCAGCAGCGTAGACGCGGACACCGGGGAGCTGTTTTTT
CDR3 protein: CASSVDADTGELFF

D gene: NA
J gene: TRBJ2-2
V gene: TRBV7-8
clone size: once
CDR3 DNA: TGTGCCAGCAGCTTCGACAGGAACACCGGGGAGCTGTTTTTT
CDR3 protein: CASSFDRNTGELFF

D gene: TRBD1
J gene: TRBJ1-4
V gene: TRBV28
clone size: NA
CDR3 DNA: TGTGCCAGCAGTTCGAGACAGGGGAATGAAAAACTGTTTTTT
CDR3 protein: CASSSRQGNEKLFF

D gene: NA
J gene: TRBJ2-3
V gene: TRBV7-8
clone size: NA
CDR3 DNA: TGTGCCAGCAGCCGATACAGGGAGGGAAAGTATTTT
CDR3 protein: CASSRYREGKYF

D gene: NA
J gene: TRBJ1-2
V gene: TRBV6-6
clone size: NA
CDR3 DNA: TGTGCCAGCAGTTCTCAGGGAGGCTACACCTTC
CDR3 protein: CASSSQGGYTF

D gene: NA
J gene: TRBJ2-7
V gene: TRBV5-5
clone size: NA
CDR3 DNA: TGTGCCAGCAGCCCCTCTTGGGCGGCTAATTACGAGCAGTACTTC
CDR3 protein: CASSPSWAANYEQYF

D gene: NA
J gene: TRBJ2-1
V gene: TRBV11-2
clone size: few
CDR3 DNA: TGTGCCAGCAGCTTGTATACAGCTTACAATGAGCAGTTCTTC
CDR3 protein: CASSLYTAYNEQFF

D gene: TRBD1
J gene: TRBJ2-1
V gene: TRBV30
clone size: NA
CDR3 DNA: TGTGCCTGGAGTGCCCTCCCCGGGACAGGGCCCTCGGATGAGCAGTTCTTC
CDR3 protein: CAWSALPGTGPSDEQFF

D gene: NA
J gene: TRBJ1-2
V gene: TRBV6-5
clone size: NA
CDR3 DNA: TGTGCCAGCCCTCCGGGGGGGGGATATGGCTACACCTTC
CDR3 protein: CASPPGGGYGYTF

D gene: TRBD1
J gene: TRBJ1-2
V gene: TRBV6-5
clone size: NA
CDR3 DNA: TGTGCCAGCAGTTGGCGGACAGGAAGCTTTTATGGCTACACCTTC
CDR3 protein: CASSWRTGSFYGYTF

D gene: NA
J gene: TRBJ1-1
V gene: TRBV7-2
clone size: NA
CDR3 DNA: TGTGCCAGCAGCCTATCAGGGAACACTGAAGCTTTCTTT
CDR3 protein: CASSLSGNTEAFF

D gene: NA
J gene: TRBJ1-1
V gene: TRBV4-2
clone size: few
CDR3 DNA: TGTGCCAGCAGCTTAGGTGGGACAAGTCGTGAAGCTTTCTTT
CDR3 protein: CASSLGGTSREAFF